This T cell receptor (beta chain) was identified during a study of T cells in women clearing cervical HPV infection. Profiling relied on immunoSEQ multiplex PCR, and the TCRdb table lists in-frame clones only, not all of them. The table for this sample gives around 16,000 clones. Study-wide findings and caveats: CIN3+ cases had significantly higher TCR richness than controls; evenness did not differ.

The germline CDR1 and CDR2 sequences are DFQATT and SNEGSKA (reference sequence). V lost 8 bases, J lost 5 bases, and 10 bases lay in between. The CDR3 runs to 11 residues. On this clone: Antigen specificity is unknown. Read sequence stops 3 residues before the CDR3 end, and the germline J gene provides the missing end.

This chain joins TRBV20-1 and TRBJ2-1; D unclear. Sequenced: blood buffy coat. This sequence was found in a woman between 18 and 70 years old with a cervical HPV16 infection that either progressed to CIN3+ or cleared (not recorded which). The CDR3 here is CSTTNNNEQFF. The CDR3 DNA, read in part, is TGCAGTACCACAAACAACAATGAG.